Listed below are T cell receptor beta chains from one sample, sequenced in a study of T cells after yellow fever vaccination. TCRdb called the 5' RACE reads again in MiXCR, with one record for every CDR3 protein. Found here are fewer than 350,000 distinct CDR3 sequences, about 8.7% of them singletons; the top ten hold more than 15%. Sequences were derived from PBMCs, sampled on the day of the first yellow fever vaccination. The source is a man between 18 and 29 years old who received the YFV17D yellow fever vaccine. Each CDR3 is given with its conserved first and last residue. D genes are given only for firm matches. The size of a clone is reported for some rows only, either as once, few or many, or as a class for expanded clones.

D,size,V,J,DNA,CDR3
.,few,TRBV3-1,TRBJ2-5,TGTGCCAGCAGCCAAGATTGGGCCACCCAAGAGACCCAGTACTTC,CASSQDWATQETQYF
.,.,TRBV12-3/TRBV12-4,TRBJ2-5,TGTGCCAGCAGTTTTGGGGGGAACCAAGAGACCCAGTACTTC,CASSFGGNQETQYF
.,.,TRBV7-9,TRBJ2-1,TGTGCCAGCAGCTTAGCAGGACGGGGCTCCTACAATGAGCAGTTCTTC,CASSLAGRGSYNEQFF
TRBD1,.,TRBV18,TRBJ2-7,TGTGCCAGCTCGCCCGGACAGGGCAACTACGAGCAGTACTTC,CASSPGQGNYEQYF
.,.,TRBV9,TRBJ1-2,TGTGCCAGCAGCGATGATGGTGGCTACACCTTC,CASSDDGGYTF
.,few,TRBV7-2,TRBJ1-2,TGTGCCAGCAGCTCGTCCGGGACAGGCTACACCTTC,CASSSSGTGYTF
.,few,TRBV7-6,TRBJ2-3,TGTGCCAGCAGCTTAAAGGCGGACACAGATACGCAGTATTTT,CASSLKADTDTQYF
.,many,TRBV7-2,TRBJ2-3,TGTGCCAGCAGCCTCAGGGGGGCTAGCACAGATACGCAGTATTTT,CASSLRGASTDTQYF
TRBD1,.,TRBV20-1,TRBJ1-2,TGCAGTGCTTCTAGGACAGGGGAGCTCTATGGCTACACCTTC,CSASRTGELYGYTF
TRBD2,many,TRBV3-1,TRBJ2-1,TGTGCCAGCAGCCAGGCCGGCAGCGGGGGCTCCTACAATGAGCAGTTCTTC,CASSQAGSGGSYNEQFF
.,.,TRBV20-1,TRBJ1-5,TGCAGTGCTAGGGAGGGTGTGATTCGGGGTCAGCCCCAGCATTTT,CSAREGVIRGQPQHF
TRBD1,few,TRBV20-1,TRBJ1-1,TGCAGTGCTAACAACAGGGGTCTGAACACTGAAGCTTTCTTT,CSANNRGLNTEAFF
.,.,TRBV5-6,TRBJ2-7,TGTGCCAGCAGCTTGGTTCCAGGAGCCTACGAGCAGTACTTC,CASSLVPGAYEQYF
.,few,TRBV4-3,TRBJ1-2,TGCGCCAGCAGCCAATCAAGGGGGTTTTTCACCTTC,CASSQSRGFFTF
.,many,TRBV6-4,TRBJ2-2,TGTGCCAGCAGTGTATCCACCCAGGGCGGCACCGGGGAGCTGTTTTTT,CASSVSTQGGTGELFF
.,few,TRBV4-2,TRBJ1-2,TGTGCCAGCAGCCAAGGGGCAGGGTCTAACTATGGCTACACCTTC,CASSQGAGSNYGYTF
.,many,TRBV12-3/TRBV12-4,TRBJ2-7,TGTGCCAGCAGTCGCCGGGACGGCACCTACGAGCAGTACTTC,CASSRRDGTYEQYF
.,.,TRBV20-1,TRBJ2-7,TGCAGTGCTAAAATCACTAGGGGTAGCGGCGAGCAGTACTTC,CSAKITRGSGEQYF
.,.,TRBV20-1,TRBJ1-1,TGCAGTGCCGTTCCTACCCCCGACTCTGTTTCAGCGATGAACACTGAAGCTTTCTTT,CSAVPTPDSVSAMNTEAFF
.,few,TRBV5-4,TRBJ2-5,TGTGCCAGCAGCTTGGTAATGGACAGTCAAGAGACCCAGTACTTC,CASSLVMDSQETQYF
TRBD2,many,TRBV4-2,TRBJ2-3,TGTGCCAGCAGCCAGAGCGGGGGCGCAAGCACAGATACGCAGTATTTT,CASSQSGGASTDTQYF
.,many,TRBV3-1,TRBJ2-2,TGTGCCAGCAGCCAAAGGCGGCAGGACAAGAACACCGGGGAGCTGTTTTTT,CASSQRRQDKNTGELFF
.,many,TRBV6-5,TRBJ2-4,TGTGCCAGCAGTTACTCGATTGGGGGAGCCAAAAACATTCAGTACTTC,CASSYSIGGAKNIQYF
.,few,TRBV9,TRBJ1-1,TGTGCCAGCAGCGTGCGGGACACCCCGAACACTGAAGCTTTCTTT,CASSVRDTPNTEAFF
.,.,TRBV4-1,TRBJ1-1,TGCGCCAGCAGCCTAGATAAGACTGGGAACACTGAAGCTTTCTTT,CASSLDKTGNTEAFF
.,many,TRBV7-2,TRBJ1-1,TGTGCCAGCAGCACCCAGGCGAACACTGAAGCTTTCTTT,CASSTQANTEAFF
.,.,TRBV6-5,TRBJ2-7,TGTGCCAGCAGTCCCCCCACTCACGAGCAGTACTTC,CASSPPTHEQYF
.,few,TRBV11-1,TRBJ1-1,TGTGCCAGCAGCCACCCATTGAACACTGAAGCTTTCTTT,CASSHPLNTEAFF
TRBD1,many,TRBV29-1,TRBJ1-1,TGCAGCGGGGCTGGACAGGAGAACACTGAAGCTTTCTTT,CSGAGQENTEAFF
.,.,TRBV20-1,TRBJ2-5,TGCAGTGCTAGACGATCTGGCATACAAGAGACCCAGTACTTC,CSARRSGIQETQYF
.,few,TRBV7-2,TRBJ2-1,TGTGCCAGCAGCTTTGCCCACCCAGTCGGGAGCTCCTACAATGAGCAGTTCTTC,CASSFAHPVGSSYNEQFF
.,many,TRBV7-9,TRBJ2-7,TGTGCCAGCAGCTCAAGGACTCGACAGTACTTC,CASSSRTRQYF
TRBD2,many,TRBV12-3/TRBV12-4,TRBJ2-3,TGTGCCAGCAGGAACGGCGGGGGGAACTGGGATACGCAGTATTTT,CASRNGGGNWDTQYF
TRBD1,.,TRBV20-1,TRBJ1-2,TGCAGTGCTAGACCCACCGGGACAGGTGATGGCTACACCTTC,CSARPTGTGDGYTF
.,few,TRBV2,TRBJ1-1,TGTGCCAGCAGTGAACGGGCAGGGCGTACTGAAGCTTTCTTT,CASSERAGRTEAFF
.,.,TRBV7-2,TRBJ1-2,TGTGCCAGCAGCTTAGGGTATGGCGAGTACAGTATAAATGGCTACACCTTC,CASSLGYGEYSINGYTF
TRBD1,few,TRBV19,TRBJ1-1,TGTGCCAGTAGATACAGGGGTTACACTGAAGCTTTCTTT,CASRYRGYTEAFF
TRBD2,.,TRBV5-1,TRBJ2-7,TGCGCCAGCAGCTTAGAAGCGGGGGGGATTTACGAGCAGTACTTC,CASSLEAGGIYEQYF
TRBD1,many,TRBV4-3,TRBJ2-2,TGCGCCAGCAGCCGACAGGGCAACCGGGAGCTGTTTTTT,CASSRQGNRELFF
TRBD1,.,TRBV29-1,TRBJ2-5,TGCAGCGTGGCAGGACAGGGCAAAGAGACCCAGTACTTC,CSVAGQGKETQYF
TRBD1,few,TRBV7-2,TRBJ2-7,TGTGCCAGCAGCTTTGCGGGACAGGAGTATTACTTC,CASSFAGQEYYF
.,many,TRBV5-1,TRBJ2-2,TGCGCCAGCAGCCCCCAAGGGTCGGGGGAGCTGTTTTTT,CASSPQGSGELFF
TRBD1,few,TRBV27,TRBJ1-1,TGTGCCAGCAGTTTCACCGGGACAGGCAATCCGGCTTTCTTT,CASSFTGTGNPAFF
.,many,TRBV7-8,TRBJ2-6,TGTGCCAGCAGCTTCCGCGTTATCTCTGGGGCCAACGTCCTGACTTTC,CASSFRVISGANVLTF
.,.,TRBV12-3/TRBV12-4,TRBJ1-3,TGTGCCAGCAGTTTGGGGATTAGCTCTGGAAACACCATATATTTT,CASSLGISSGNTIYF
.,few,TRBV7-9,TRBJ2-2,TGTGCCAGAACAGGGAAAACGAACACCGGGGAGCTGTTTTTT,CARTGKTNTGELFF
.,few,TRBV20-1,TRBJ1-2,TGCAGTGCTACCCCAGAGGGGCGGTCTGGCTACACCTTC,CSATPEGRSGYTF
.,.,TRBV15,TRBJ2-5,TGTGCCACCAGCAGCTCAGGGCCGCAAGAGACCCAGTACTTC,CATSSSGPQETQYF
.,.,TRBV11-2,TRBJ1-6,TGTGCCAGCAGCTTGGATCTAGGACAGCCCTTCAATTCACCCCTCCACTTT,CASSLDLGQPFNSPLHF
.,.,TRBV24-1,TRBJ2-2,TGTGCCACCAGTGGGGGAGGACGGTCTTCCGGGGAGATGTTTTTT,CATSGGGRSSGEMFF
TRBD1,many,TRBV7-2,TRBJ1-2,TGTGCCAGCGGACAGGACTATGGCTACACCTTC,CASGQDYGYTF
.,many,TRBV6-2/TRBV6-3,TRBJ1-1,TGTGCCAGCAGTTATCCCGGAGGGGGGCTAACAACTTTCTTT,CASSYPGGGLTTFF
.,few,TRBV6-2/TRBV6-3,TRBJ2-5,TGTGCCAGCAGGGGCGCCCGGGAAGCAGAGACCCAGTACTTC,CASRGAREAETQYF
.,.,TRBV7-2,TRBJ1-6,TGCGCCAGCAGTCCGCAGCAAAATTCACCCCTCCACTTT,CASSPQQNSPLHF
.,many,TRBV3-1,TRBJ1-2,TGTGCCAGCAGCCTCGGGACGGCCTATGGCTACACCTTC,CASSLGTAYGYTF
.,few,TRBV5-1,TRBJ1-1,TGCGCCAGCAGCAACGCAGGGGATGAAGCTTTCTTT,CASSNAGDEAFF
.,few,TRBV12-3/TRBV12-4,TRBJ1-1,TGTGCCAGCAGCCCGACAGGAAAGGGGACTGAAGCTTTCTTT,CASSPTGKGTEAFF